The present T cell receptor (beta chain) was sequenced within a study of cytomegalovirus exposure and HLA in healthy donors. Study-level results: As a later analysis showed, several of the most significant clusters appeared to be linked to common viral pathogens. Certain indistinguishable V segments, among them TRBV6-2 and TRBV6-3, were excluded.

This PCR relied on a set of 60 Vbeta primers and 13 Jbeta primers. Assay used: immunoSEQ multiplex PCR; TCRdb lists only in-frame clones, some missing. The table includes 95,000 to 100,000 clones, about 80% detected once. For this clone: Its antigen is unknown.

The J segment lost 0 bases and the V segment lost 2 bases, leaving 1 base of the junction unmatched. This CDR3 has 16 residues. Germline V gene data show CDR1 as MDHEN and CDR2 as SYDVKM. The specimen was PBMCs. This clonotype was obtained from a man aged 40-50 years in good health and CMV-seronegative. This chain uses TRBV28 with TRBJ2-4; TRBD1 matches 10 bases. CDR3 DNA: TGTGCCAGCAGTTTAGACAGGGGGCAAGCCAAAAACATTCAGTACTTC. Its translation: CASSLDRGQAKNIQYF.